One sample yielded the 31 T cell receptor beta chains listed below, sequenced in a study of shared clonotypes between healthy human individuals. Sequencing was performed with immunoSEQ multiplex PCR; in TCRdb, only in-frame clones are kept and a portion is missing. The sample lists roughly 2.2 million clones, 90% to 95% occurring once. Sequencing was done on a sample of naive CD4+ T cells from PBMCs. Subset indicated: CD45RA+ positively selected. These TCRs come from a man aged 18 to 30 in good health. Some clones in this sample may be carry-over from other donors' samples.

The rearrangement joins TRBV7-9 to TRBJ2-6, with no clear D. The CDR3 extends over 14 amino acids. Germline V gene sequence: CDR1 SEHNR, CDR2 FQNEAQ (reference sequence). Trimming took off 4 bases at V and 3 bases at J, with 7 bases between the two ends. The CDR3 DNA reads as TGTGCCAGCAGCTATGTCGGTGGGGCCAACGTCCTGACTTTC. This codes for CASSYVGGANVLTF.

V usage is TRBV12-1 and J usage is TRBJ2-7; TRBD2 was called by the table and not checked on the DNA. TRBV12-1 is shown as a pseudogene. The CDR3 extends over 16 amino acids. In DNA, the CDR3 is TGTGCCAGCTTCCCCTCTCTAGCGGGAGATAGGTACGAGCAGTACTTC. Translation gives CASFPSLAGDRYEQYF.

As regards this clone: Distinct nucleotide sequences in the sample also encode this CDR3. The V gene is TRBV28, the J gene TRBJ2-7, with D perhaps TRBD1 (6 bases). From germline, CDR1 is MDHEN and CDR2 SYDVKM. V lost 1 base, J lost 7 bases, and 8 bases lay in between. The CDR3 totals 12 residues. CDR3 residues: CASSLSRGEQYF. The CDR3 DNA follows: TGTGCCAGCAGTTTATCGAGGGGGGAGCAGTACTTC.

This rearrangement joins TRBV6-1 to TRBJ2-7; D is unclear. V dropped 7 bases and J dropped 2 bases, with 9 bases sitting between them. This CDR3 contains 12 residues. Germline CDR1 MNHNS, CDR2 SASEGT. CDR3 bases: TGTGCCAGCACCCGAGGAACCTACGAGCAGTACTTC. This encodes CASTRGTYEQYF.

The rearrangement uses TRBV29-1 and TRBJ1-2; no clear D. The CDR3 length is 10 residues. The V end was cut by 5 bases, the J end by 8 bases, with 9 bases between. Germline V lookup: CDR1 SQVTM, CDR2 ANQGSEA. CDR3 nucleotide sequence: TGCAGCGTTCACAGCGGAGGCTACACCTTC. Its translation: CSVHSGGYTF.

The chain has TRBV5-1 and TRBJ1-1; maybe TRBD1 (6 bases). This CDR3 has 16 amino acids. Trimming shortened V by 3 bases and J by 1 base, and 16 bases separated the two germline ends. Germline CDR1 and CDR2: SGHRS and YFSETQ. The CDR3 here is CASSYNFRQANTEAFF. CDR3 in DNA: TGCGCCAGCAGCTATAACTTCAGACAGGCGAACACTGAAGCTTTCTTT. Full variable domain (missing parts from reference TRBV5-1 and TRBJ1-1): KAGVTQTPRYLIKTRGQQVTLSCSPISGHRSVSWYQQTPGQGLQFLFEYFSETQRNKGNFPGRFSGRQFSNSRSEMNVSTLELGDSALYLCASSYNFRQANTEAFFGQGTRLTVV.

The chain uses TRBV18 and TRBJ2-6; D gene ambiguous. Trimming left V 3 bases short and J 1 base short, with 16 bases between. The CDR3 length is 18 residues. The germline V gene encodes CDR1 KGHSH and CDR2 LQKENI. In DNA form, the CDR3 reads TGTGCCAGCTCACCGACCGGCAGTGTGTTTTCTGGGGCCAACGTCCTGACTTTC. Protein sequence: CASSPTGSVFSGANVLTF. The full variable domain, its missing parts supplied by reference TRBV18 and TRBJ2-6, is NAGVMQNPRHLVRRRGQEARLRCSPMKGHSHVYWYRQLPEEGLKFMVYLQKENIIDESGMPKERFSAEFPKEGPSILRIQQVVRGDSAAYFCASSPTGSVFSGANVLTFGAGSRLTVL.

The rearrangement uses TRBV5-1 and TRBJ2-7; D tentatively reads TRBD1 or TRBD2 (5 bases each). This CDR3 is built from 13 residues. The V gene lost 3 bases and the J gene lost 2 bases, with 9 bases spanning the gap. The V gene's germline CDR1 is SGHRS and CDR2 YFSETQ. The CDR3 nucleotides are TGCGCCAGCAGCTGGGACGGGGCCTACGAGCAGTACTTC. Translation: CASSWDGAYEQYF. Looking up the rest from reference TRBV5-1 and TRBJ2-7 gives the full variable domain: KAGVTQTPRYLIKTRGQQVTLSCSPISGHRSVSWYQQTPGQGLQFLFEYFSETQRNKGNFPGRFSGRQFSNSRSEMNVSTLELGDSALYLCASSWDGAYEQYFGPGTRLTVT.

For this clone: This same CDR3 is encoded by further DNA sequences in the sample. In nucleotides, the CDR3 is TGTGCCAGCTCACCCCTAGCGGTTAGCACAGATACGCAGTATTTT. It specifies CASSPLAVSTDTQYF. The V gene is TRBV18, the J gene TRBJ2-3; TRBD2 matches at 7 bases. Germline CDR1 is KGHSH and CDR2 is LQKENI. The CDR3 contains 15 residues. After removal of 3 bases from V and 0 bases from J, the junction contained 3 bases not matched to a gene.

This clone was seen only once. Distinct nucleotide sequences in the sample also encode this CDR3. The chain joins TRBV15 to TRBJ1-3; weak D call: TRBD1 (5 bases). V lost 0 bases, J lost 2 bases, and 8 bases lay in between. CDR3 length: 15 residues. Germline V lookup: CDR1 LNHNV, CDR2 YYDKDF (reference sequence). The CDR3 is CATSRDQGPGNTIYF. CDR3 bases: TGTGCCACCAGCAGAGATCAGGGCCCTGGAAACACCATATATTTT.

The CDR3, as DNA: TGTGCCAGCAGCCCAAGACTAGTGGCAGATACGCAGTATTTT. It encodes CASSPRLVADTQYF. The gene calls are TRBV9 and TRBJ2-3, with a tentative D call TRBD2 (6 bases). The CDR3 runs to 14 residues. CDR1 is SGDLS, CDR2 YYNGEE, per germline. V dropped 4 bases and J dropped 4 bases, with 13 bases sitting between them. Full variable domain (remainder filled in from reference TRBV9 and TRBJ2-3): DSGVTQTPKHLITATGQRVTLRCSPRSGDLSVYWYQQSLDQGLQFLIQYYNGEERAKGNILERFSAQQFPDLHSELNLSSLELGDSALYFCASSPRLVADTQYFGPGTRLTVL.

The chain couples TRBV7-9 to TRBJ2-7, with D maybe TRBD2 (6 bases). CDR1 and CDR2 (germline): SEHNR, FQNEAQ (reference sequence). This CDR3 spans 13 amino acids. Trimming took 7 bases from V and 3 from J, leaving 13 bases between them. The CDR3 is CASNRDSNYEQYF. The CDR3 DNA reads as TGTGCCAGCAACCGGGACTCCAACTACGAGCAGTACTTC.

This clone has just one count. The chain combines TRBV6-5 with TRBJ2-2; no clear D. V dropped 11 bases and J dropped 0 bases, with 7 bases sitting between them. This CDR3 region has 12 residues. Germline V gene sequence: CDR1 MNHEY, CDR2 SVGAGI. The CDR3 spells CACYTNTGELFF. Written as DNA, the CDR3 is TGTGCCTGTTACACGAACACCGGGGAGCTGTTTTTT.

The chain combines TRBV28 with TRBJ2-3; perhaps TRBD2 as D (6 bases). Germline values: CDR1 MDHEN, CDR2 SYDVKM. This CDR3 spans 13 amino acids. With 5 bases removed from V and 3 bases from J, the gap between germline ends came to 9 bases. CDR3 coding DNA: TGTGCCAGCAGTCCTGCGGGAACAGATACGCAGTATTTT. Protein: CASSPAGTDTQYF. Full variable domain (outside the CDR3, taken from reference TRBV28 and TRBJ2-3): DVKVTQSSRYLVKRTGEKVFLECVQDMDHENMFWYRQDPGLGLRLIYFSYDVKMKEKGDIPEGYSVSREKKERFSLILESASTNQTSMYLCASSPAGTDTQYFGPGTRLTVL.

This chain uses TRBV5-1 with TRBJ2-5; 8 bases are shared with TRBD1. Germline-derived CDR1 and CDR2 are SGHRS and YFSETQ. CDR3 size: 15 residues. Trimming removed 1 base from V and 3 bases from J; junction bases left unmatched: 5. The CDR3, as DNA: TGCGCCAGCAGCTTGATGGTGACAGGGGAAGAGACCCAGTACTTC. Its protein product is CASSLMVTGEETQYF. Using reference TRBV5-1 and TRBJ2-5 for the parts outside the CDR3, the full variable domain is KAGVTQTPRYLIKTRGQQVTLSCSPISGHRSVSWYQQTPGQGLQFLFEYFSETQRNKGNFPGRFSGRQFSNSRSEMNVSTLELGDSALYLCASSLMVTGEETQYFGPGTRLLVL.

The gene calls are TRBV10-1 and TRBJ1-4; TRBD1 aligns across 9 bases. This CDR3 is built from 15 residues. With V trimmed by 4 bases and J by 8 bases, 8 bases remained unmatched. Germline V gives CDR1 WNHNN, CDR2 SYGVQD (reference sequence). The CDR3 DNA reads TGCGCCAGCAGTGGGTGGACAGGGGCTCGGGAAAAACTGTTTTTT. Translated: CASSGWTGAREKLFF.

This chain uses TRBV28 with TRBJ2-5; possibly TRBD1 for D (5 bases). This CDR3 region has 14 residues. Germline V gene lookup returns CDR1 MDHEN and CDR2 SYDVKM. V shed 2 bases and J shed 0 bases, with 7 bases lying between them. The CDR3 coding sequence is TGTGCCAGCAGTTTACCCAGGGACCAAGAGACCCAGTACTTC. It codes for CASSLPRDQETQYF.

The gene calls are TRBV9 and TRBJ2-2; D uncertain. Germline V gene lookup returns CDR1 SGDLS and CDR2 YYNGEE. The CDR3 is 13 amino acids. The V end lost 4 bases, the J end lost 4 bases, and 8 bases lay between the germline ends. This CDR3 reads CASSTVVTGELFF. CDR3 nucleotide sequence: TGTGCCAGCAGCACCGTGGTCACCGGGGAGCTGTTTTTT.

Here the CDR3 reads CASRRGRNQPQHF. The CDR3 region has the DNA TGTGCCAGCAGAAGGGGCCGCAATCAGCCCCAGCATTTT. The chain has TRBV6-5 and TRBJ1-5; perhaps TRBD1 as D (5 bases). Deletions cut 6 bases from V and 2 bases from J, with 8 bases between. The germline V gene encodes CDR1 MNHEY and CDR2 SVGAGI. CDR3 length: 13 amino acids.

In this sample, this clone turned up a few times. The chain uses TRBV5-1 and TRBJ1-1; maybe TRBD1 (5 bases). CDR1 is SGHRS and CDR2 is YFSETQ in the germline V gene. Deletions cut 0 bases from V and 4 bases from J, with 10 bases between. The CDR3 has 14 residues. As DNA, the CDR3 is TGCGCCAGCAGCTTGGCGGGGGGGACCACTGAAGCTTTCTTT. The encoded protein is CASSLAGGTTEAFF.

The chain couples TRBV19 to TRBJ1-2; a weak D match, TRBD1 (6 bases). CDR1 and CDR2 (germline): LNHDA, SQIVND (reference sequence). CDR3 length: 14 residues. V was trimmed by 3 bases and J by 4 bases, leaving 12 bases between them. This chain's CDR3 is CASSMDRRRYGYTF. The CDR3 coding sequence is TGTGCCAGTAGTATGGACAGAAGGCGCTATGGCTACACCTTC. The full variable domain, in which reference TRBV19 and TRBJ1-2 provide the parts outside the CDR3, is DGGITQSPKYLFRKEGQNVTLSCEQNLNHDAMYWYRQDPGQGLRLIYYSQIVNDFQKGDIAEGYSVSREKKESFPLTVTSAQKNPTAFYLCASSMDRRRYGYTFGSGTRLTVV.

The chain is built from TRBV19 and TRBJ2-4, with TRBD1 as a possible D gene (5 bases). CDR3 length: 15 amino acids. Germline V gene sequence: CDR1 LNHDA, CDR2 SQIVND (reference sequence). V shed 6 bases and J shed 1 base, with 13 bases lying between them. DNA for the CDR3: TGTGCCAGTAGACGCAGGGTTGGGGCCAAAAACATTCAGTACTTC. This encodes CASRRRVGAKNIQYF.

The chain carries TRBV5-1 and TRBJ1-4; maybe TRBD1 (6 bases). The ends were cut back, 2 bases at V and 8 bases at J, with 16 bases in the middle. Germline values: CDR1 SGHRS, CDR2 YFSETQ. This CDR3 contains 15 residues. CDR3 amino acids: CASSFKTGWDEKLFF. The CDR3 region has the DNA TGCGCCAGCAGCTTTAAAACAGGGTGGGACGAAAAACTGTTTTTT. Full variable domain (outside the CDR3, taken from reference TRBV5-1 and TRBJ1-4): KAGVTQTPRYLIKTRGQQVTLSCSPISGHRSVSWYQQTPGQGLQFLFEYFSETQRNKGNFPGRFSGRQFSNSRSEMNVSTLELGDSALYLCASSFKTGWDEKLFFGSGTQLSVL.

CDR3 DNA sequence: TGTGCCAGCATGGTTGGACAGGCCTCTGGAAACACCATATATTTT. Its translation is CASMVGQASGNTIYF. V usage is TRBV28 and J usage is TRBJ1-3, with 7 bases fitting TRBD1. The CDR3 loop spans 15 amino acids. Per germline, CDR1 MDHEN and CDR2 SYDVKM. The J segment lost 0 bases and the V segment lost 7 bases, leaving 6 bases of the junction unmatched. Drawing the rest from reference TRBV28 and TRBJ1-3, the complete variable domain is DVKVTQSSRYLVKRTGEKVFLECVQDMDHENMFWYRQDPGLGLRLIYFSYDVKMKEKGDIPEGYSVSREKKERFSLILESASTNQTSMYLCASMVGQASGNTIYFGEGSWLTVV.

The table lists this clone with a count of one. The CDR3 sequence: CASSPGQRGTEAFF. CDR3 bases: TGTGCCAGCAGCCCGGGACAGAGAGGCACTGAAGCTTTCTTT. V is TRBV28 and J is TRBJ1-1, with 7 bases identical to TRBD1. The ends lost 6 bases at V and 4 bases at J; junction bases unmatched: 8. There are 14 residues in the CDR3. Germline V gene lookup returns CDR1 MDHEN and CDR2 SYDVKM.

The V gene is TRBV5-1, the J gene TRBJ1-1, with 7 bases that match TRBD1. V shed 5 bases, J shed 4 bases, and the junction held 14 bases outside the gene matches. The germline gives CDR1 SGHRS, CDR2 YFSETQ. The CDR3 totals 16 residues. The CDR3: CASRAREGAGGTEAFF. The CDR3 DNA sequence: TGCGCCAGCAGGGCCCGGGAGGGGGCCGGGGGCACTGAAGCTTTCTTT.

This chain links TRBV28 with TRBJ2-7; 7 nucleotides align to TRBD2. With V trimmed by 6 bases and J by 2 bases, 7 bases remained unmatched. Germline CDR1 and CDR2: MDHEN and SYDVKM. This CDR3 has 14 residues. CDR3 sequence (DNA): TGTGCCAGCAGCCGGACTAGGAGGACCTACGAGCAGTACTTC. Residues: CASSRTRRTYEQYF.

V usage is TRBV4-1 and J usage is TRBJ2-1, with TRBD2 matching 10 bases. The CDR3 spans 15 residues. V lost 4 bases to trimming and J lost 8 bases; unmatched junction nucleotides: 8. Germline V lookup: CDR1 MGHRA, CDR2 YSYEKL. The chain's CDR3 is CASSLAAGGFDEQFF. CDR3 coding DNA: TGCGCCAGCAGCCTCGCAGCGGGAGGGTTTGATGAGCAGTTCTTC.

Worth noting for this clone: Distinct nucleotide sequences in the sample also encode this CDR3. The rearrangement joins TRBV30 to TRBJ1-3; no firm D call. The germline gives CDR1 GTSNPN, CDR2 SVGIG (reference sequence). The CDR3 runs 14 residues. V lost 2 bases and J lost 1, with 9 bases in between. CDR3: CAWSSGGSGNTIYF. CDR3 DNA sequence: TGTGCCTGGAGTTCAGGCGGATCTGGAAACACCATATATTTT.

Comment on this clone: Other DNA variants within this sample encode the same CDR3. The chain recombines TRBV29-1 with TRBJ2-7; the match to TRBD1 covers 8 bases. The germline CDR1 and CDR2 sequences are SQVTM and ANQGSEA. Trimming at V came to 6 bases and at J to 1 base, leaving 5 bases not matched to a gene. The length of the CDR3 is 13 residues. In DNA form, the CDR3 reads TGCAGCGTCGGGACAGGTGGATCCTACGAGCAGTACTTC. This encodes CSVGTGGSYEQYF.

The chain carries TRBV19 and TRBJ1-4, with D possibly matching TRBD1 (5 bases). Trimming took 3 bases from V and 0 from J, leaving 17 bases between them. CDR3 length equals 18 residues. Looked up from germline, CDR1 is LNHDA and CDR2 is SQIVND (reference sequence). The CDR3 protein is CASSILPLTATTNEKLFF. CDR3 in DNA: TGTGCCAGTAGTATTCTCCCCTTGACAGCTACAACTAATGAAAAACTGTTTTTT.